This T cell receptor (beta chain) comes out of a study of cytomegalovirus exposure and HLA in healthy donors. Across the study: The study placed roughly four fifths of its approximately 360 genotyped donors in the Caucasian-associated ancestry cluster. Study outcomes and limitations: A likely sequencing artifact accounted for one observed cluster of highly shared sequence variants. Later analysis showed most CMV-associated TCR beta chains appearing HLA-restricted. Among TCR beta chains, those listed as cytomegalovirus-associated numbered 164.

This clone turned up a few times. Antigen: not known. PCR used 60 Vbeta primers and 13 Jbeta primers. TCRdb's table, derived via immunoSEQ multiplex PCR, lists solely in-frame clones and lacks some. The table includes about 120,000 clones, about 63% detected once. V was trimmed by 1 base and J by 8 bases, leaving 15 bases between them. The CDR3 has 14 amino acids. The V gene's germline CDR1 is SGHKS and CDR2 YYEKEE (reference sequence). The genes are TRBV5-5 and TRBJ1-2; D perhaps matches TRBD1 (5 bases). Sequencing was carried out using PBMCs. The receptor comes from a man aged 30 to 39 in good health and CMV-seropositive. The CDR3 DNA is TGTGCCAGCAGCTTGCGGCGGGGCGAGCAGGGCTACACCTTC. It codes for CASSLRRGEQGYTF.